This T cell receptor beta chain came from a study of PD-1 blockade in classical Hodgkin lymphoma (TCRdb year 2020). Context from the whole study: A peripheral blood immune signature of response to PD-1 blockade in classical Hodgkin lymphoma was defined using TCR beta sequencing and CyTOF. What the research found in general, with its limitations: The study was limited to a single clinical trial cohort, and causes of repertoire differences, possibly disease activity or prior therapy, remained undefined. Baseline TCR diversity was reported to be lower in newly diagnosed patients than in healthy donors, and even lower in relapsed/refractory patients.

What the time point label conveys for this sample: newly diagnosed, previously untreated cHL patient sample. PBMCs from patients with newly diagnosed, previously untreated classical Hodgkin lymphoma were sequenced as a comparison group for the relapsed/refractory trial patients. Peripheral blood was collected in 8 mL Vacutainer Cell Preparation Tubes, from which PBMCs were isolated by centrifugation and then cryopreserved. Counted from cysteine to phenylalanine, this CDR3 has 11 amino acids. The CDR3 DNA has 33 bases and is translated from base 1. V was cut back by 1 base and J by 10 bases, leaving a gap of 7 bases between them. The germline V gene (reference sequence) supplies CDR1 DFQATT and CDR2 SNEGSKA. A word on this clone: No cognate antigen has been identified for it. There are no base qualities to consult, and no much larger clone falls within one base.

The Qiagen DNeasy kit was used to extract genomic DNA both from unsorted PBMCs and from the negatively selected CD4+ and CD8+ fractions. Amplification of TCR beta CDR3 regions was done by immunoSEQ multiplex PCR with primers that anneal to V and J segments. A synthetic immune receptor repertoire was used to minimize amplification bias, and any residual bias was removed computationally once sequencing was done. In the authors' own workflow: Repertoire diversity was quantified as the Shannon entropy index using custom Python scripts. Unsorted, CD4+ and CD8+ repertoires were analyzed separately, except for combined analyses in which CD4+ and CD8+ sequences were merged in silico. TCRdb re-hosts the immuneACCESS table, in-frame sequences only. Its copies lack some clones; in the studies checked, an unresolved V gene accounts for under half of them, and the cause for the rest is not known. The V and J calls and clone size are taken from that table; D and trimming were inferred from the DNA. The sample contains 47,000 or so clones, approximately 91% of them found a single time. In total, the top ten clones hold over 4% of the sample.

The sequence joins TRBV20-1 to TRBJ2-2; the best D guess is TRBD2, with 6 bases matching. The sample consisted of peripheral blood mononuclear cells (PBMCs). The receptor was isolated from a human donor with classical Hodgkin lymphoma. The CDR3 has the sequence CSARGGEELFF. The base sequence is TGCAGTGCTAGAGGGGGGGAGGAGCTGTTTTTT.